The 32 T cell receptor beta chains listed next were all sequenced from one sample in a study of radiation and T cells in renal cell carcinoma. Indicated time point: blood 2 weeks post-SBRT. Treatment specified: 15 Gy SBRT to primary tumor, nephrectomy 4 weeks later. TCRdb keeps only in-frame clones here, not all; method: immunoSEQ multiplex PCR. Here the sample spans 150,000 or so clones, roughly 89% being singletons. The material sequenced was blood, taken from a patient whose treatment included radiotherapy and nephrectomy. The source is a woman aged 50 to 65 with renal cell carcinoma.

The chain links TRBV9 to TRBJ1-1; a possible D gene is TRBD1 (5 bases). Trimming took off 0 bases at V and 3 bases at J, with 9 bases between the two ends. In germline, CDR1 is SGDLS, CDR2 YYNGEE. This CDR3 comprises 14 residues. The CDR3 coding sequence is TGTGCCAGCAGCGTAGATCCGGGGGACACTGAAGCTTTCTTT. Translated: CASSVDPGDTEAFF.

Only a few counts were recorded for this clone. The V call is TRBV30, the J call TRBJ2-1; the D is unclear. In germline, CDR1 is GTSNPN, CDR2 SVGIG (reference sequence). V shed 2 bases and J shed 6 bases, with 8 bases lying between them. CDR3 length: 12 residues. Here the CDR3 DNA reads TGTGCCTGGAGTCCCAACGGCAATGAGCAGTTCTTC. This translates into CAWSPNGNEQFF.

This clone showed up just once. J is TRBJ2-4 and V is TRBV6-5; possible D gene TRBD2, 6 bases. Looked up from germline, CDR1 is MNHEY and CDR2 is SVGAGI. The V gene lost 2 bases and the J gene lost 6 bases, with 11 bases spanning the gap. This CDR3 has 14 residues. The CDR3 bases are TGTGCCAGCAGTTACCGGGCGCGGGGAAACATTCAGTACTTC. It yields the protein CASSYRARGNIQYF.

The chain has TRBV6-1 and TRBJ2-7; TRBD1 aligns across 7 bases. The CDR3 is 13 amino acids. Unmatched junction bases numbered 5, after V lost 6 bases and J lost 3 bases. CDR1 and CDR2 from the germline V gene are MNHNS and SASEGT. CDR3 bases: TGTGCCAGCAGCAAGACAGGGAGCTACGAGCAGTACTTC. Translation gives CASSKTGSYEQYF.

The rearrangement uses TRBV10-2 and TRBJ2-3; D remains unclear. The CDR3 is 13 residues long. Trimming took off 6 bases at V and 6 bases at J, with 13 bases between the two ends. From germline, CDR1 is WSHSY and CDR2 SAAADI. CDR3 in DNA: TGCGCCAGCAGGAACGCCCCCGCCGATACGCAGTATTTT. Residues: CASRNAPADTQYF.

This clone has just one count. As DNA, the CDR3 is TGTGCCAGCAGCCCAGCGGGGGGTGGAAACACCATATATTTT. Encoded protein: CASSPAGGGNTIYF. The chain has TRBV5-6 and TRBJ1-3, with a tentative D call TRBD1 (5 bases). Germline CDR1 SGHDT, CDR2 YYEEEE. V gave up 4 bases and J gave up 3 bases, with 11 bases separating them. The CDR3 sequence is 14 residues long.

The rearrangement joins TRBV6-5 to TRBJ1-2; a possible D gene is TRBD1 (6 bases). The CDR3 consists of 13 residues. V was clipped by 4 bases and J by 12 bases, with 18 bases between them. Germline loops: CDR1 MNHEY, CDR2 SVGAGI. The CDR3 loop is CASSSGASRRHTF. CDR3 nucleotide sequence: TGTGCCAGCAGTTCAGGGGCCTCACGAAGGCACACCTTC.

This clone was detected only a few times. The rearrangement links TRBV19 to TRBJ2-2, with 7 bases fitting TRBD1. Trimming removed 0 bases from V and 2 bases from J; junction bases left unmatched: 6. This CDR3 comprises 17 residues. Germline CDR1 and CDR2: LNHDA and SQIVND (reference sequence). CDR3 amino acids: CASSIDLGQLNTGELFF. CDR3 nucleotide sequence: TGTGCCAGTAGTATAGATCTGGGACAGCTAAACACCGGGGAGCTGTTTTTT.

The chain uses TRBV6-5 and TRBJ2-3, with D unclear. The germline V gene has CDR1 MNHEY and CDR2 SVGAGI. With 9 bases removed from V and 4 bases from J, the gap between germline ends came to 17 bases. The length of the CDR3 is 14 residues. CDR3 nucleotides: TGTGCCAGTCGCCAAGTGGCCCGGCCAGATACGCAGTATTTT. This translates into CASRQVARPDTQYF.

This chain links TRBV1 with TRBJ1-2. TRBV1 is described as a pseudogene. This CDR3 has 15 residues. CDR3 protein: CTSSPFRGFHYGYTF. In DNA, the CDR3 is TGCACCAGCAGCCCATTTCGGGGCTTCCACTATGGCTACACCTTC.

The genes are TRBV4-1 and TRBJ1-5; 10 nucleotides agree with TRBD1. Trimming cost V 1 base and J 6 bases; bases outside gene matches: 9. The V gene's germline CDR1 is MGHRA and CDR2 YSYEKL. This CDR3 has 17 residues. The CDR3 sequence is CASSQVWRQGAIQPQHF. CDR3 DNA: TGCGCCAGCAGCCAAGTTTGGAGACAGGGGGCGATTCAGCCCCAGCATTTT.

The chain carries TRBV6-5 and TRBJ2-2, with no clear D. Per germline, CDR1 MNHEY and CDR2 SVGAGI. This CDR3 has 11 residues. V lost 6 bases and J 7 bases, leaving 6 bases between the germline ends. The CDR3 nucleotides are TGTGCCAGCAGAACAAACGGGGAGCTGTTTTTT. Encoded protein: CASRTNGELFF.

The V gene is TRBV5-4, the J gene TRBJ1-2, with 9 bases fitting TRBD1. The CDR3 covers 15 residues. The germline CDR1 and CDR2 sequences are SGHNT and YYREEE (reference sequence). Trimming removed 4 bases from V and 1 base from J; junction bases left unmatched: 5. In DNA, the CDR3 is TGTGCCAGCAGCCACCTGGACAGGGGTAACTATGGCTACACCTTC. Translation: CASSHLDRGNYGYTF.

The rearrangement uses TRBV7-9 and TRBJ1-1, with TRBD1 as a possible D gene (6 bases). Germline lookup yields CDR1 SEHNR and CDR2 FQNEAQ (reference sequence). This CDR3 has 13 residues. V lost 5 bases, J lost 10 bases, and 17 bases lay in between. In DNA form, the CDR3 reads TGTGCCAGCAGCCGCGACGGGGGAGGGGGAGCTTTCTTT. Amino acid sequence: CASSRDGGGGAFF. Based on the CDR3 plus reference TRBV7-9 and TRBJ1-1, the full variable domain is DTGVSQNPRHKITKRGQNVTFRCDPISEHNRLYWYRQTLGQGPEFLTYFQNEAQLEKSRLLSDRFSAERPKGSFSTLEIQRTEQGDSAMYLCASSRDGGGGAFFGQGTRLTVV.

The rearrangement links TRBV6-1 to TRBJ2-7; 9 positions agree with TRBD1. This CDR3 region has 14 residues. The V gene end was trimmed by 7 bases and the J gene end by 4 bases; junction bases not matched to a gene: 8. CDR1 and CDR2 (germline): MNHNS, SASEGT. CDR3 region: CASKDRGGGYEQYF. For the CDR3, the DNA is TGTGCCAGCAAGGACAGGGGAGGGGGTTACGAGCAGTACTTC.

The chain carries TRBV18 and TRBJ1-3; 10 nucleotides align to TRBD1. The CDR3 has 16 residues. Germline-derived CDR1 and CDR2 are KGHSH and LQKENI. The V gene end was trimmed by 4 bases and the J gene end by 0 bases; junction bases not matched to a gene: 3. The CDR3 protein is CASSQGQGSSGNTIYF. Written as DNA, the CDR3 is TGTGCCAGCTCACAGGGACAGGGGAGCTCTGGAAACACCATATATTTT.

V and J are TRBV19 and TRBJ2-2; 10 nucleotides agree with TRBD2. Looked up from germline, CDR1 is LNHDA and CDR2 is SQIVND (reference sequence). The length of the CDR3 is 15 residues. The V gene end was trimmed by 7 bases and the J gene end by 3 bases; junction bases not matched to a gene: 5. CDR3 in amino acids: CASKGGTSDTGELFF. Here the CDR3 DNA reads TGTGCCAGTAAGGGCGGGACTAGCGACACCGGGGAGCTGTTTTTT. Filled out from reference TRBV19 and TRBJ2-2, the complete variable domain reads DGGITQSPKYLFRKEGQNVTLSCEQNLNHDAMYWYRQDPGQGLRLIYYSQIVNDFQKGDIAEGYSVSREKKESFPLTVTSAQKNPTAFYLCASKGGTSDTGELFFGEGSRLTVL.

The V call is TRBV5-6, the J call TRBJ1-1; no definite D call. Germline CDR1 SGHDT, CDR2 YYEEEE. The length of the CDR3 is 17 residues. Trimming took off 1 base at V and 1 base at J, with 17 bases between the two ends. CDR3 bases: TGTGCCAGCAGCTTGAGAATTGGCGCAGGCCCGAACACTGAAGCTTTCTTT. Amino acid sequence: CASSLRIGAGPNTEAFF.

The V gene is TRBV7-9, the J gene TRBJ1-1; TRBD1 is a possible D gene (6 bases). The CDR3 has 14 residues. V shed 5 bases and J shed 0 bases, with 10 bases lying between them. Germline CDR1 is SEHNR and CDR2 is FQNEAQ (reference sequence). This CDR3 reads CASSERTVNTEAFF. The CDR3 nucleotides read TGTGCCAGCAGCGAGCGGACAGTGAACACTGAAGCTTTCTTT.

This chain links TRBV6-1 with TRBJ1-1; no clear D. Germline V gene sequence: CDR1 MNHNS, CDR2 SASEGT. With 9 bases removed from V and 5 bases from J, the gap between germline ends came to 16 bases. The CDR3 totals 13 residues. The CDR3 sequence is CASLVRSETEAFF. CDR3 DNA sequence: TGTGCCAGTCTAGTGAGGTCGGAGACTGAAGCTTTCTTT.

This chain joins TRBV10-3 and TRBJ1-5; 9 bases are shared with TRBD1. The CDR3 runs to 12 residues. The germline CDR1 and CDR2 sequences are ENHRY and SYGVKD. V lost 11 bases and J lost 7; bases outside the gene matches: 6. As DNA, the CDR3 is TGTGCCTCAGGACAGGGGAACCAGCCCCAGCATTTT. Protein product: CASGQGNQPQHF.

The chain employs TRBV5-4 and TRBJ2-7; D perhaps matches TRBD1 (6 bases). Trimming pared 5 bases from V and 4 bases from J, leaving 19 bases between. In germline, CDR1 is SGHNT, CDR2 YYREEE (reference sequence). This CDR3 is 15 amino acids long. CDR3 nucleotide sequence: TGTGCCAGCAGTTCTACCCGGGACACGAATTACGAGCAGTACTTC. Translated, it gives CASSSTRDTNYEQYF.

The V gene is TRBV7-9, the J gene TRBJ2-1; 12 bases agree with TRBD1. Germline V lookup: CDR1 SEHNR, CDR2 FQNEAQ (reference sequence). Trimming removed 5 bases from V and 8 bases from J; junction bases left unmatched: 10. The CDR3 covers 16 residues. The CDR3 DNA reads as TGTGCCAGCAGCCATATCGGGACAGGGGGCCGGCATGAGCAGTTCTTC. Amino acid sequence: CASSHIGTGGRHEQFF.

The chain uses TRBV5-5 and TRBJ1-1; unclear D gene. With 0 bases removed from V and 4 bases from J, the gap between germline ends came to 4 bases. CDR1 is SGHKS and CDR2 is YYEKEE in the germline V gene (reference sequence). The CDR3 runs to 12 residues. The CDR3 reads CASSLGLTEAFF. The CDR3 bases are TGTGCCAGCAGCTTGGGGCTCACTGAAGCTTTCTTT.

This clone was seen only once. The chain combines TRBV5-5 with TRBJ1-4; perhaps TRBD1 as D (6 bases). In germline, CDR1 is SGHKS, CDR2 YYEKEE (reference sequence). The length of the CDR3 is 14 residues. Between the trimmed V and J ends, which lost 4 bases and 5 bases, there was a span of 12 bases. The CDR3 coding sequence is TGTGCCAGCAGCGCTAAACAGGGAAATGAAAAACTGTTTTTT. Translation gives CASSAKQGNEKLFF. Complete variable domain (other parts from reference TRBV5-5 and TRBJ1-4): DAGVTQSPTHLIKTRGQQVTLRCSPISGHKSVSWYQQVLGQGPQFIFQYYEKEERGRGNFPDRFSARQFPNYSSELNVNALLLGDSALYLCASSAKQGNEKLFFGSGTQLSVL.

The rearrangement links TRBV13 to TRBJ2-1; D uncertain. V was pared by 3 bases and J by 0 bases, with 9 bases between. CDR1 and CDR2 (germline): PRHDT, FYEKMQ (reference sequence). The length of the CDR3 is 15 residues. The CDR3 DNA reads as TGTGCCAGCAGCTTCCCCAGGAACTCCTACAATGAGCAGTTCTTC. Its translation: CASSFPRNSYNEQFF. The full variable domain, its missing parts supplied by reference TRBV13 and TRBJ2-1, is AAGVIQSPRHLIKEKRETATLKCYPIPRHDTVYWYQQGPGQDPQFLISFYEKMQSDKGSIPDRFSAQQFSDYHSELNMSSLELGDSALYFCASSFPRNSYNEQFFGPGTRLTVL.

This chain joins TRBV7-2 and TRBJ1-2, with TRBD1 as a possible D gene (6 bases). Per the germline V gene, CDR1 is SGHTA and CDR2 is FQGNSA. The CDR3 loop spans 14 amino acids. With 1 base removed from V and 8 bases from J, the gap between germline ends came to 14 bases. The CDR3 sequence: CASSLGAGEAGYTF. The CDR3 DNA reads TGTGCCAGCAGCTTAGGGGCAGGGGAGGCCGGCTACACCTTC.

CDR3 coding DNA: TGCGCCAGCAGCCAAGCCCCAGGAATCGGAAGCAATCAGCCCCAGCATTTT. Translated: CASSQAPGIGSNQPQHF. V is TRBV4-1 and J is TRBJ1-5, with D uncertain. V dropped 1 base and J dropped 1 base, with 14 bases sitting between them. The germline V gene has CDR1 MGHRA and CDR2 YSYEKL. The CDR3 loop spans 17 amino acids.

This chain links TRBV9 with TRBJ1-2; D perhaps matches TRBD1 (6 bases). Germline CDR1 and CDR2: SGDLS and YYNGEE. The CDR3 has 14 residues. V was trimmed by 3 bases and J by 4 bases, leaving 13 bases between them. The CDR3 bases are TGTGCCAGCAGCGCCGGACAGCTATCCTATGGCTACACCTTC. It encodes CASSAGQLSYGYTF.

The chain links TRBV6-5 to TRBJ2-3; 7 bases are shared with TRBD2. CDR1 and CDR2 from the germline V gene are MNHEY and SVGAGI. This CDR3 has 13 amino acids. V dropped 4 bases and J dropped 8; count of bases not matched to a gene: 6. The CDR3 loop is CASSSKPGGTQYF. The DNA for the CDR3 is TGTGCCAGCAGTTCTAAACCGGGAGGTACGCAGTATTTT.

The chain joins TRBV19 to TRBJ2-2; TRBD2 is a possible D gene (5 bases). Germline loops: CDR1 LNHDA, CDR2 SQIVND (reference sequence). CDR3 length: 14 amino acids. V gave up 7 bases and J gave up 3 bases, with 12 bases separating them. The CDR3 spells CASNSPGYTGELFF. CDR3 in DNA: TGTGCCAGTAATAGCCCGGGGTACACCGGGGAGCTGTTTTTT.

The rearrangement links TRBV9 to TRBJ1-2, with 9 positions matching TRBD1. In germline, CDR1 is SGDLS, CDR2 YYNGEE. V shed 4 bases, J shed 5 bases, and the junction held 6 bases outside the gene matches. There are 14 residues in the CDR3. The DNA of the CDR3 is TGTGCCAGCAGCACACCGACAGGGGGGTATGGCTACACCTTC. Protein sequence: CASSTPTGGYGYTF.